The clone carrying this T cell receptor (beta chain) was found a few times. Its antigen remains unidentified. These data are taken from a study of T cell repertoires in cytomegalovirus infection. Turning to the study itself: Use of recently identified HLA-C-restricted and well-studied HLA-B-restricted CMV epitopes was part of the study. Shared public TCR beta signatures pointed to both CMV infection and a matching HLA type. The study's findings and limits: Based on cumulative public TCR beta family frequency, carriers of CMV plus the relevant HLA were identified. CMV-specific HLA-C-restricted TCR beta clonotypes dominated the ex vivo response.

One entry per CDR3 protein results from TCRdb running MiXCR on the reads. The sample lists some 940,000 distinct CDR3 sequences; around 29% were seen once. Germline CDR1 and CDR2: DFQATT and SNEGSKA (reference sequence). Trimming removed 6 bases from V and 3 bases from J; junction bases left unmatched: 9. CDR3 length: 15 amino acids. Material: cultured CD8+ T cells from PBMCs, obtained from culture after CMV antigen stimulation. This sequence originates from a human donor in good health (CMV status not recorded). Some clones in this sample may be carry-over from other donors' samples. The genes are TRBV20-1 and TRBJ2-2, with 8 bases matching TRBD2. The DNA of the CDR3 is TGCAGTGCCCGGGAGGGGACACGAGACACCGGGGAGCTGTTTTTT. The encoded protein is CSAREGTRDTGELFF.